The rows below give T cell receptor beta chains drawn from one sample of a study of blood T cell repertoires in COVID-19. The protocol was immunoSEQ multiplex PCR, while the TCRdb copy is restricted to in-frame clones and leaves out a portion. The sample has about 180,000 clones, approximately 88% seen once; the top ten hold approximately 1.4%. The specimen sequenced was peripheral blood. These receptors were collected from a woman in her 50s with acute or convalescent COVID-19. CDR3s include the opening cysteine and the closing phenylalanine or tryptophan. The D gene is left open where the match is weak. Only some rows state a clone size, as once, few, many or a class for expanded clones.

. | TRBJ1-1 | TRBV9 | . | TGTGCCAGCAGCCGGCTCACAGGGCGCGTTGAAGCTTTCTTT | CASSRLTGRVEAFF
TRBD1 | TRBJ1-2 | TRBV25-1 | . | TGTGCCAGCAGTGAGCCGGGGGACAGGAACTATGGCTACACCTTC | CASSEPGDRNYGYTF
TRBD1 | TRBJ1-4 | TRBV6-5 | . | TGTGCCAGCAGTTACTTGACAGGGGATGAAAAACTGTTTTTT | CASSYLTGDEKLFF
. | TRBJ1-2 | TRBV10-3 | . | TGTGCCATCACCCCGGACAGAGAGAACTATGGCTACACCTTC | CAITPDRENYGYTF
. | TRBJ2-7 | TRBV11-2 | . | TGTGCCAGCAGCTTCACGAGGGGGGGGAACGAGCAGTACTTC | CASSFTRGGNEQYF
. | TRBJ2-4 | TRBV3-1/TRBV3-2 | . | TGTGCCAGCAGCCAAGATTTGGACAGCGGTCCGTACTTC | CASSQDLDSGPYF
TRBD1 | TRBJ2-7 | TRBV19 | . | TGTGCCAGTAAAAAGGGACAGGGAGTCTACGAGCAGTACTTC | CASKKGQGVYEQYF
. | TRBJ1-5 | TRBV5-1 | . | TGCGCCAGCAGTAGAGATAGCAATCAGCCCCAGCATTTT | CASSRDSNQPQHF
. | TRBJ1-1 | TRBV29-1 | . | TGCAGCCTGGAGAAGCCCAACACTGAAGCTTTCTTT | CSLEKPNTEAFF
TRBD1 | TRBJ1-2 | TRBV7-9 | . | TGTGCCAGCAGCCAAAACCGGGACAGAGCCTCCTATGGCTACACCTTC | CASSQNRDRASYGYTF
. | TRBJ2-6 | TRBV10-3 | . | TGTGCCGTGTCCCAAGTAGTAAACTCTGGGGCCAACGTCCTGACTTTC | CAVSQVVNSGANVLTF
TRBD2 | TRBJ2-2 | TRBV7-2 | . | TGTGCCAGCAGCTTTACTAGCGGAGGAACCGGGGAGCTGTTTTTT | CASSFTSGGTGELFF
TRBD2 | TRBJ2-3 | TRBV5-1 | . | TGCGCCAGCAGCTTGGGGACTAGCGGAAACACAGATACGCAGTATTTT | CASSLGTSGNTDTQYF
. | TRBJ1-5 | TRBV7-2 | . | TGTGCCAGCAGACCGGACAGAGAGAGCAATCAGCCCCAGCATTTT | CASRPDRESNQPQHF
. | TRBJ1-1 | TRBV6-5 | . | TGTGCCAGCACCATACCCCGGGACACTGAAGCTTTCTTT | CASTIPRDTEAFF
. | TRBJ1-4 | TRBV23-1 | . | TGCGCCAGCCCAAAGGGGGTTGGAACTAATGAAAAACTGTTTTTT | CASPKGVGTNEKLFF
TRBD1 | TRBJ2-1 | TRBV18 | . | TGTGCCAGCTCACCCGGACAGGGCAATGAGCAGTTCTTC | CASSPGQGNEQFF
TRBD1 | TRBJ1-5 | TRBV27 | . | TGTGCCAGCAGTTTATCGGGGACAGGGGGTAATCAGCCCCAGCATTTT | CASSLSGTGGNQPQHF
TRBD2 | TRBJ2-3 | TRBV11-2 | . | TGTGCCAGCAGCACAGCAGCTAGCGGGGGCGCGTGGTATTTT | CASSTAASGGAWYF
TRBD2 | TRBJ2-1 | TRBV7-6 | . | TGTGCCAGCAGCTCCTTAGCGGGGGGGCTCAATGAGCAGTTCTTC | CASSSLAGGLNEQFF
. | TRBJ2-2 | TRBV5-4 | . | TGTGCCAGCACCGACAGGAGGAACACCGGGGAGCTGTTTTTT | CASTDRRNTGELFF
. | TRBJ2-5 | TRBV5-1 | few | TGCGCCAGCAGCTTGTGGACGGACTGGGAAGAGACCCAGTACTTC | CASSLWTDWEETQYF
. | TRBJ1-4 | TRBV25-1 | . | TGTGCCAGCACCGGGACTTCGAATGAAAAACTGTTTTTT | CASTGTSNEKLFF
TRBD1 | TRBJ2-7 | TRBV7-9 | . | TGTGCCAGCAGCGGAACAGGGGGGAGAGACTACGAGCAGTACTTC | CASSGTGGRDYEQYF
. | TRBJ2-5 | TRBV6-2/TRBV6-3 | . | TGTGCCAGCAGCCCAACCGGGGGAATTATATCAAGACAGTACTTC | CASSPTGGIISRQYF
. | TRBJ2-7 | TRBV3-1/TRBV3-2 | . | TGTGCCAGCAGCCAAGATCCCGGGGGCGAGCAGTACTTC | CASSQDPGGEQYF
TRBD1 | TRBJ1-1 | TRBV6-5 | . | TGTGCCTCTCTCGACAGGGGCGCTGAAGCTTTCTTT | CASLDRGAEAFF
. | TRBJ1-2 | TRBV7-8 | . | TGTGCCAGCAGCTTAGGAGAGTTTGCCGATGGCTACACCTTC | CASSLGEFADGYTF
TRBD1 | TRBJ2-4 | TRBV5-4 | . | TGTGCCAGCAGCCAACAGGGGGCCAAAAACATTCAGTACTTC | CASSQQGAKNIQYF
. | TRBJ1-6 | TRBV6-2/TRBV6-3 | . | TGTGCCAGCAGTTACTCGGGAGGGGATGGTGATTCACCCCTCCACTTT | CASSYSGGDGDSPLHF
. | TRBJ2-3 | TRBV5-8 | . | TGTGCCAGCAGCCCCGATATGGGGCACCTCACAGATACGCAGTATTTT | CASSPDMGHLTDTQYF
. | TRBJ1-1 | TRBV7-9 | . | TGTGCCAGCAGCTTAGGGGAGGGGACTGAAGCTTTCTTT | CASSLGEGTEAFF
TRBD2 | TRBJ2-7 | TRBV5-4 | . | TGTGCCAGCAGCTTGTTTGGGGGGGCCTACGAGCAGTACTTC | CASSLFGGAYEQYF
. | TRBJ1-2 | TRBV6-2/TRBV6-3 | . | TGTGCCAGCAGTTACCTGGTCCTGAGGGCCTATGGCTACACCTTC | CASSYLVLRAYGYTF
. | TRBJ1-2 | TRBV29-1 | . | TGCAGCGTTGAGGGCTCGTATGGCTACACCTTC | CSVEGSYGYTF
. | TRBJ2-1 | TRBV6-6 | . | TGTGCCAGCCGGGGCGGGGATTACAATGAGCAGTTCTTC | CASRGGDYNEQFF
. | TRBJ1-5 | TRBV18 | . | TGTGCCAGCTCACCCGAATCAGTGGATCAGCCCCAGCATTTT | CASSPESVDQPQHF
. | TRBJ2-5 | TRBV9 | . | TGTGCCAGCAGCCCGTCGGGACTTCGGGAGACCCAGTACTTC | CASSPSGLRETQYF
. | TRBJ1-3 | TRBV6-5 | . | TGTGCCAGCAGTTTAGACAGCCACTCTGGAAACACCATATATTTT | CASSLDSHSGNTIYF
. | TRBJ1-2 | TRBV5-1 | . | TGCGCCAGCAGCCTCGGATCGGGTACCTATGGCTACACCTTC | CASSLGSGTYGYTF
TRBD1 | TRBJ2-5 | TRBV7-7 | few | TGTGCCAGCAGCTGGGGACAGGGGCCCACAGAGACCCAGTACTTC | CASSWGQGPTETQYF
. | TRBJ1-5 | TRBV19 | . | TGTGCCAGTAGTATCTCCTTTAGCAATCAGCCCCAGCATTTT | CASSISFSNQPQHF
. | TRBJ2-3 | TRBV5-1 | few | TGCGCCAGCAGCTTGGATCCCGGGGGCACAGATACGCAGTATTTT | CASSLDPGGTDTQYF
. | TRBJ1-6 | TRBV12-3/TRBV12-4 | once | TGTGCCAGCAGTAAACAGGGTTACTCACCCCTCCACTTT | CASSKQGYSPLHF
TRBD2 | TRBJ2-3 | TRBV29-1 | . | TGCAGCGTTGAGAGCGGGACTAGCACAGATACGCAGTATTTT | CSVESGTSTDTQYF
TRBD2 | TRBJ2-1 | TRBV5-1 | . | TGCGCCAGCAGCAGCGCGGGACTAGCGGGAGAATGGCTGTTCTTC | CASSSAGLAGEWLFF
TRBD2 | TRBJ2-3 | TRBV5-1 | . | TGCGCCAGCAGCTCCAACAGTCCTTGGGAGGGAGATACGCAGTATTTT | CASSSNSPWEGDTQYF
. | TRBJ2-5 | TRBV2 | . | TGTGCCAGCAGGTCCCTCCGGGAGACCCAGTACTTC | CASRSLRETQYF
. | TRBJ1-2 | TRBV7-9 | . | TGTGCCAGCAGCCGCTCAGGGTTGTATGGCTACACCTTC | CASSRSGLYGYTF
. | TRBJ1-1 | TRBV27 | . | TGTGCCAGCAGTTTATCCCGACAGGCAAATCACCTTAATGAAGCTTTCTTT | CASSLSRQANHLNEAFF
. | TRBJ2-7 | TRBV5-6 | medium-sized | TGTGCCAGCAGCGCTGGCCCCGCGGGCTACGAGCAGTACTTC | CASSAGPAGYEQYF
. | TRBJ2-6 | TRBV5-1 | . | TGCGCCAGCAGCTTCTACTCTGGGGCCAACGTCCTGACTTTC | CASSFYSGANVLTF
. | TRBJ1-1 | TRBV9 | . | TGTGCCAGCAGCCTGGGAGGGGCAACTGAAGCTTTCTTT | CASSLGGATEAFF